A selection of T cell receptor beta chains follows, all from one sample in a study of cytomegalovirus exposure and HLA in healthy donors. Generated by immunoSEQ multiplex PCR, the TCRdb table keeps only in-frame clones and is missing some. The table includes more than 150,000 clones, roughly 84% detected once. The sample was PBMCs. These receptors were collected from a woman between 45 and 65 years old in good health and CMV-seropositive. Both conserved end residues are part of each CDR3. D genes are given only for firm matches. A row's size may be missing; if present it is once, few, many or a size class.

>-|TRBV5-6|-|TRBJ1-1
TGTGCCAGCAGCACATCAGGGGAAGCTTTCTTT
CASSTSGEAFF
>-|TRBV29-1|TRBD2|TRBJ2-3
TGCAGCGGGGGACTTAGCGGGGGCACAGATACGCAGTATTTT
CSGGLSGGTDTQYF
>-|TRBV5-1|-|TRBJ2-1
TGCGCCAGCAGCTTGGGTACTACCAATGAGCAGTTCTTC
CASSLGTTNEQFF
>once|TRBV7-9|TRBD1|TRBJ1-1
TGTGCCAGCAGCTTGGGCGGAGGGGGCGCCACTGAAGCTTTCTTT
CASSLGGGGATEAFF
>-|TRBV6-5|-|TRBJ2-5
TGTGCCAGCAGTTACTATACTACAGGGTCGGGAGAGACCCAGTACTTC
CASSYYTTGSGETQYF
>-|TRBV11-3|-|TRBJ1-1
TGTGCCAGCAGCTACGGACACGGGGGGAACACTGAAGCTTTCTTT
CASSYGHGGNTEAFF
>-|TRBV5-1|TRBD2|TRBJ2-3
TGCGCCAGCAGCTCACTAGCGGGGGGGCCGGATACGCAGTATTTT
CASSSLAGGPDTQYF
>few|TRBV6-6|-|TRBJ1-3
TGTGCCAGCAGTTACGTACAGGGTAGCTCTGGAAACACCATATATTTT
CASSYVQGSSGNTIYF
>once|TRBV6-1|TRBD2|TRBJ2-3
TGTGCCAGCAGTGAGGTAGCGGGGGTTACCACAGATACGCAGTATTTT
CASSEVAGVTTDTQYF
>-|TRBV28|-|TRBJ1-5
TGTGCCAGCATCCTGGGGGGGTATAGCAATCAGCCCCAGCATTTT
CASILGGYSNQPQHF
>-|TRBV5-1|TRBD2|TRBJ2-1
TGCGCCAGCCTTCCCACTAGCGGGGCCAATGAGCAGTTCTTC
CASLPTSGANEQFF
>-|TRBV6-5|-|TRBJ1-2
TGTGCCAGCAGTTACGCAAACAGGGCCTTGGATGGCTACACCTTC
CASSYANRALDGYTF
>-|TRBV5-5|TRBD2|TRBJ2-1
TGTGCCAGCAGCTTGGCCGGTGGCGGGGGGGCTTACAATGAGCAGTTCTTC
CASSLAGGGGAYNEQFF
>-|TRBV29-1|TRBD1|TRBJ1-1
TGCAGCGTAGACAGGGGGCGGTCCACTGAAGCTTTCTTT
CSVDRGRSTEAFF
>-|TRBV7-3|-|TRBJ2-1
TGTGCCAGCAGCTTAGCTGCTAGCTCCTACAATGAGCAGTTCTTC
CASSLAASSYNEQFF
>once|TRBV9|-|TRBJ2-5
TGTGCCAGCAGCGTAGGACAGGAGACCCAGTACTTC
CASSVGQETQYF
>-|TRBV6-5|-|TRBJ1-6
TGTGCCAGCAGTTACCGGGGTGGGGATTCACCCCTCCACTTT
CASSYRGGDSPLHF
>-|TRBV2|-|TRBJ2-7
TGTGCCAGCACGCGGGGCGCCTCCTACGAGCAGTACTTC
CASTRGASYEQYF
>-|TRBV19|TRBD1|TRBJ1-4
TGTGCCAGTAGTATCGCAGGGGGTTGGCTTGAGGGAGAAAAACTGTTTTTT
CASSIAGGWLEGEKLFF
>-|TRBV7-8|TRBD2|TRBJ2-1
TGTGCCAGCAGCTTAGGTAGCGGGGGCACAAATGAGCAGTTCTTC
CASSLGSGGTNEQFF
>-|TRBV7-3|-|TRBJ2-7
TGTGCCAGCAGCTCCAATCCGGGTAGCGAGCAGTACTTC
CASSSNPGSEQYF
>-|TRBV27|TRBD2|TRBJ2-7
TGTGCCAGCAGTTTACGAGCGGGGGCCCCCTACGAGCAGTACTTC
CASSLRAGAPYEQYF
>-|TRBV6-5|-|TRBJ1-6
TGTGCCAGCAGTTACTCCCCCGGGGGGGGAAATTCACCCCTCCACTTT
CASSYSPGGGNSPLHF
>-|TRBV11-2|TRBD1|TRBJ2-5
TGTGCCAGCAGCTTCTGGACAGGGGGACAAGAGACCCAGTACTTC
CASSFWTGGQETQYF
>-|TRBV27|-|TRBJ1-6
TGTGCCAGCAGTTTATACGGGAATTCACCCCTCCACTTT
CASSLYGNSPLHF
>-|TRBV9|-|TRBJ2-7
TGTGCCAGCAGCCCAAGACTAGATGTTAAAACCTACGAGCAGTACTTC
CASSPRLDVKTYEQYF
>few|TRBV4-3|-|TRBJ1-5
TGCGCCAGCAGCCAAGGCCAGGATAGCAATCAGCCCCAGCATTTT
CASSQGQDSNQPQHF
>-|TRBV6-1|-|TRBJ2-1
TGTGCCAGCGCGGACTTACAGAACAATGAGCAGTTCTTC
CASADLQNNEQFF
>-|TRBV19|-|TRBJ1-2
TGTGCCAGTAGTACCGGGACGGCCAGGGGTGGCTACACCTTC
CASSTGTARGGYTF
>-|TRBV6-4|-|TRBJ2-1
TGTGCCAGCAGTGTAGGGGGGGGCCACAATGAGCAGTTCTTC
CASSVGGGHNEQFF
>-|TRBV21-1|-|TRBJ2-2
TGTGCCAGCAGCAAAGGCCTAGCGGGGGGACCCACCGGGGAGCTGTTTTTT
CASSKGLAGGPTGELFF